These T cell receptor beta chains were read from a single sample in a study of response to subunit inactivated influenza vaccine. Each CDR3 protein is one row after TCRdb ran MiXCR on the RT-PCR reads. The sample has 750,000 to 850,000 distinct CDR3 sequences, around 18% seen once. The material sequenced was PBMCs from blood, taken roughly 5 days after vaccination. These receptors all stem from a middle-aged man who received an inactivated influenza vaccine. Both conserved end residues are part of each CDR3. A D gene is named only where the DNA matches it firmly. Size tells how often a clone was seen (once, few, many) or the class of an expanded clone, and some rows leave it out.

V gene	D gene	CDR3 length	J gene	clone size	CDR3 DNA	CDR3 protein
TRBV5-8	TRBD2	13	TRBJ2-3	-	TGTGCCAGTGGGGGGGACTCCACAGATACGCAGTATTTT	CASGGDSTDTQYF
TRBV7-8	-	15	TRBJ2-1	many	TGTGCCAGCAGCTTACGACTGAGTACCTACAATGAGCAGTTCTTC	CASSLRLSTYNEQFF
TRBV28	TRBD1	14	TRBJ2-7	-	TGTGCCAGCAGGCCCGGGACAGGGGCTTTCGTGCAGTACTTC	CASRPGTGAFVQYF
TRBV5-1	TRBD2	17	TRBJ2-3	few	TGCGCCAGCAGCTCGACCCAAGCGGGAGGGCCAGCAGATACGCAGTATTTT	CASSSTQAGGPADTQYF
TRBV28	-	14	TRBJ2-7	-	TGTGCCAGCGGCGCTCAGGGGCCCCCCTACGAGCAGTACTTC	CASGAQGPPYEQYF
TRBV7-2	TRBD1	14	TRBJ1-2	-	TGTGCCAGCAGCCTCGACAGGGGGATCTCTGGCTACACCTTC	CASSLDRGISGYTF
TRBV6-8	TRBD1	17	TRBJ2-7	-	TGTGCCAGCAGTTACTGGGCCGGGACAGGGAACTCCTACGAGCAGTACTTC	CASSYWAGTGNSYEQYF
TRBV18	TRBD1	13	TRBJ2-1	-	TGTGCCAGCTCACACGAGACAGGGTATGAGCAGTTCTTC	CASSHETGYEQFF
TRBV7-2	TRBD2	15	TRBJ2-7	many	TGTGCCAGCAGCTCCGCGGGGGGCGGACCCTACGAGCAGTACTTC	CASSSAGGGPYEQYF
TRBV20-1	-	12	TRBJ2-3	many	TGCAGTGCTAAAAGGGGGGCAGATACGCAGTATTTT	CSAKRGADTQYF
TRBV20-1	-	14	TRBJ1-4	-	TGCAGTGCTAGGTCGGGGGGCGATCAATCTGGACTGTTTTTT	CSARSGGDQSGLFF
TRBV7-2	TRBD1	14	TRBJ2-3	many	TGTGCCAGCAGCTTAACAGGGGGATTTGATACGCAGTATTTT	CASSLTGGFDTQYF
TRBV28	-	15	TRBJ2-7	many	TGTGCCAGCATATCCCGGGCCCGGCGGCCCTACGAGCAGTACTTC	CASISRARRPYEQYF
TRBV6-2/TRBV6-3	TRBD1	16	TRBJ1-5	-	TGTGCCAGCAGTTACCCGAAGCAAGGGGGCCTTCAGCCCCAGCATTTT	CASSYPKQGGLQPQHF
TRBV7-2	-	12	TRBJ2-1	-	TGTGCCAGCAGTTTGTGGATCGGTGAGCAGTTCTTC	CASSLWIGEQFF
TRBV5-1	TRBD1	15	TRBJ2-5	few	TGCGCCAGCAGTTCAGGGACAGCTGGGAGAGAGACCCAGTACTTC	CASSSGTAGRETQYF
TRBV20-1	-	15	TRBJ2-2	few	TGCAGTGCTAGGTCAGGCCAGGGCAACACCGGGGAGCTGTTTTTT	CSARSGQGNTGELFF
TRBV4-2	-	14	TRBJ1-6	-	TGTGCCAGCAGCCAACCGGACAGTAATTCACCCCTCCACTTT	CASSQPDSNSPLHF
TRBV7-2	TRBD2	16	TRBJ2-3	-	TGTGCCGGCAGCTTAGTGTTAGCGGGAGGCACAGATACGCAGTATTTT	CAGSLVLAGGTDTQYF
TRBV24-1	-	16	TRBJ2-3	-	TGTGCCACCAGTGATCCCCGACTAGTGTCTACTGATACGCAGTATTTT	CATSDPRLVSTDTQYF
TRBV27	TRBD2	18	TRBJ2-7	-	TGTGCCAGCAGTTTATTACCTAGCGGGAGGGATAGGTCCTACGAGCAGTACTTC	CASSLLPSGRDRSYEQYF
TRBV6-2/TRBV6-3	TRBD2	13	TRBJ2-1	-	TGTGCCAGCCGCGATAGCGGGTACAATGAGCAGTTCTTC	CASRDSGYNEQFF
TRBV20-1	TRBD1	15	TRBJ2-5	few	TGCAGTGCTAGTCAGCTACAGGGGGCCGGGAAGACCCAGTACTTC	CSASQLQGAGKTQYF
TRBV20-1	-	14	TRBJ2-7	-	TGCAGTGCTAGAGATATAAGACTAGCCTACGAGCAGTACTTC	CSARDIRLAYEQYF
TRBV10-3	-	19	TRBJ2-4	few	TGTGCCATCAGTGAGTCCCCTCCAGACGCGCGAAAGGCCAAAAACATTCAGTACTTC	CAISESPPDARKAKNIQYF
TRBV10-3	TRBD2	15	TRBJ2-5	-	TGTGCCATCAGTCCTAGCGGGGGTACGCAAGAGACCCAGTACTTC	CAISPSGGTQETQYF
TRBV20-1	-	11	TRBJ2-1	few	TGCAGTGCTAGCGGGCGGAATGAGCAGTTCTTC	CSASGRNEQFF
TRBV6-5	-	14	TRBJ1-4	few	TGTGCCAGCAGTTACTCTCGTTCAAATGAAAAACTGTTTTTT	CASSYSRSNEKLFF
TRBV11-2	-	14	TRBJ2-7	many	TGTGCCAGCAGCTTTCCAGGGAGGTCCTACGAGCAGTACTTC	CASSFPGRSYEQYF
TRBV4-2	-	14	TRBJ2-7	-	TGTGCCAGCAGCCAAGTCATCGACACCCACGAGCAGTACTTC	CASSQVIDTHEQYF